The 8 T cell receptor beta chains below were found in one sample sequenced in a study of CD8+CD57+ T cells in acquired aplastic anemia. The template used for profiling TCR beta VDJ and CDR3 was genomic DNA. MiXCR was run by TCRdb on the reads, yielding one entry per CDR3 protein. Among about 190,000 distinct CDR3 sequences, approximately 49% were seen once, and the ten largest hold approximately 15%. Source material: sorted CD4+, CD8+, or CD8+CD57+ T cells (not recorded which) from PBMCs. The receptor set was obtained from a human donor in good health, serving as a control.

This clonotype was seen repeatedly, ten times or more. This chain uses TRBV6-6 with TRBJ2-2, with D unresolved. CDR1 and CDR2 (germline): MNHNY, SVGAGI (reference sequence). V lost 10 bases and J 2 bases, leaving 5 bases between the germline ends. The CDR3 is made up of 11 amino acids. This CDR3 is CATFNTGELFF. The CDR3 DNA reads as TGTGCCACCTTTAACACCGGGGAGCTGTTTTTT.

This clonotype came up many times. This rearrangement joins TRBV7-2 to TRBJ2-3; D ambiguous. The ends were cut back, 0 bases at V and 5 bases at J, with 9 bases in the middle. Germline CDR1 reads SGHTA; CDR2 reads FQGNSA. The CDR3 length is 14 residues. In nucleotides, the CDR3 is TGTGCCAGCAGCTTAGCGGTAGGGATAGATACGCAGTATTTT. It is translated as CASSLAVGIDTQYF.

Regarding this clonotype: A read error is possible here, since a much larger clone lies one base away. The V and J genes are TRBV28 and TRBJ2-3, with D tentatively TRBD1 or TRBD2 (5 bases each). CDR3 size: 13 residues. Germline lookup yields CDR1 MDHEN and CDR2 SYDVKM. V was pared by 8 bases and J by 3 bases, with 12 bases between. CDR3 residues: CASRGYLTDTQYF. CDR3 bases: TGTGCCAGCCGGGGCTACTTAACAGATACGCAGTATTTT.

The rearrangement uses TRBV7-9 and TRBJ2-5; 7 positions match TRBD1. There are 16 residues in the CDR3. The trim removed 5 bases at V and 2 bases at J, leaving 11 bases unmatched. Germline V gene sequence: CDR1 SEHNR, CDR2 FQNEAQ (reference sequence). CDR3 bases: TGTGCCAGCAGCCAAGAGACTCGACAGGGTCAAGAGACCCAGTACTTC. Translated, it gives CASSQETRQGQETQYF.

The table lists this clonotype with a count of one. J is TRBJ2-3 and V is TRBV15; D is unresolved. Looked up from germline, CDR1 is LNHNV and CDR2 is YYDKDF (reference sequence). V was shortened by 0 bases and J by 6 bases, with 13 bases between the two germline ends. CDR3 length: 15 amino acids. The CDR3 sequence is CATSRDKGPRDTQYF. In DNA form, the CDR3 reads TGTGCCACCAGCAGAGATAAAGGGCCCAGGGATACGCAGTATTTT.

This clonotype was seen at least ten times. The CDR3 DNA sequence: TGTGCCAGCAGGGACCAATATTCACCCCTCCACTTT. Translated: CASRDQYSPLHF. The chain is built from TRBV6-1 and TRBJ1-6; D gene uncertain. The CDR3 runs to 12 residues. Trimming pared 6 bases from V and 8 bases from J, leaving 8 bases between. CDR1 and CDR2 from the germline V gene are MNHNS and SASEGT.

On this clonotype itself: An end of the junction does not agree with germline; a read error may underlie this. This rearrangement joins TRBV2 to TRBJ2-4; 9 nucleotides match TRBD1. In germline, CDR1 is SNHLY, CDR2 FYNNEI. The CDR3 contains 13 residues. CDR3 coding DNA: TGTGCCAGCAGTGAAGTGAGGACCGGGACAGGGAATTTC. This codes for CASSEVRTGTGNF.

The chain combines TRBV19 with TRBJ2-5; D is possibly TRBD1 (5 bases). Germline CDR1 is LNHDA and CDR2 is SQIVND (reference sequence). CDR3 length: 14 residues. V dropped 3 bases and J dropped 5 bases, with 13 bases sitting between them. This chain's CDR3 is CASSILRRAETQYF. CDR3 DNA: TGTGCCAGTAGTATCCTCCGCAGGGCTGAGACCCAGTACTTC.